The 9 T cell receptor beta chains listed next were all sequenced from one sample in a study of cytomegalovirus exposure and HLA in healthy donors. The PCR ran on 60 Vbeta and 13 Jbeta primers. Clones were sequenced by immunoSEQ multiplex PCR, and TCRdb holds only the in-frame ones, with some missing. The repertoire holds under 200,000 clones, with roughly 85% as singletons. The sample comprised PBMCs. The receptors were sampled from a woman aged 18-35 years in good health and CMV-seronegative.

This clone was detected only once. The chain links TRBV6-5 to TRBJ2-7, with 7 bases aligning to TRBD2. The CDR3 spans 15 residues. V gave up 6 bases and J gave up 0 bases; unmatched junction bases: 8. Germline CDR1 is MNHEY and CDR2 is SVGAGI. CDR3 bases: TGTGCCAGCAGACTACCGGGGGGTCGCTCCTACGAGCAGTACTTC. Residues: CASRLPGGRSYEQYF.

The V gene is TRBV18, the J gene TRBJ1-2; possibly TRBD1 for D (5 bases). The CDR3 runs to 16 residues. V was shortened by 2 bases and J by 3 bases, with 16 bases between the two germline ends. Per germline, CDR1 KGHSH and CDR2 LQKENI. In DNA, the CDR3 is TGTGCCAGCTCACCAATCGCGACCGAAGGGGACTATGGCTACACCTTC. Translated, it gives CASSPIATEGDYGYTF.

This chain's CDR3 is CASTHGTNQPQHF. CDR3 coding DNA: TGTGCCAGCACCCATGGCACCAATCAGCCCCAGCATTTT. The chain is built from TRBV28 and TRBJ1-5; D gene unclear. Deletions cut 7 bases from V and 3 bases from J, with 10 bases between. This CDR3 region has 13 residues. Germline lookup yields CDR1 MDHEN and CDR2 SYDVKM.

The chain couples TRBV7-2 to TRBJ1-1; weak D call: TRBD1 (5 bases). Germline assignment: CDR1 SGHTA and CDR2 FQGNSA. The CDR3 covers 14 residues. Between the trimmed V and J ends, which lost 1 base and 4 bases, there was a span of 10 bases. The CDR3 here is CASSLGGRATEAFF. For the CDR3, the DNA is TGTGCCAGCAGCTTAGGGGGGAGGGCCACTGAAGCTTTCTTT.

This clone was detected a few times. The chain uses TRBV4-3 and TRBJ2-1, with 10 bases fitting TRBD2. V was pared by 3 bases and J by 7 bases, with 6 bases of the junction left unmatched. Germline CDR1 LGHNA, CDR2 YSLEER. This CDR3 comprises 15 residues. The CDR3 protein is CASSQSGRALNEQFF. The CDR3 DNA reads TGCGCCAGCAGCCAGAGCGGGAGGGCTCTTAATGAGCAGTTCTTC.

Of note for this clone: Different DNA sequences within this sample yield the same CDR3. The gene calls are TRBV6-6 and TRBJ2-2; D is perhaps TRBD2 (6 bases). Germline CDR1 is MNHNY and CDR2 is SVGAGI (reference sequence). There are 14 residues in the CDR3. With 5 bases removed from V and 5 bases from J, the gap between germline ends came to 12 bases. The CDR3 spells CASSGSGETGELFF. As DNA, the CDR3 is TGTGCCAGCAGTGGGTCGGGGGAGACCGGGGAGCTGTTTTTT.

This clone came up once. The chain employs TRBV4-2 and TRBJ2-5, with 8 bases fitting TRBD2. With the DNA end fitting TRBJ2-7 better, the J assignment may be wrong. CDR1 is LGHNA and CDR2 is YNFKEQ in the germline V gene. CDR3 size: 17 residues. The DNA of the CDR3 is TGTGCCAGCAGCCAAGATGATAGCGGGGCGAGCTCCTACGAGCAGTACTTC. It is translated as CASSQDDSGASSYEQYF.

The chain uses TRBV5-5 and TRBJ2-5; 10 positions match TRBD2. Germline V gene sequence: CDR1 SGHKS, CDR2 YYEKEE (reference sequence). V was pared by 4 bases and J by 5 bases, with 11 bases of the junction left unmatched. The CDR3 has 16 amino acids. CDR3 in amino acids: CASSTGLAAAGETQYF. The CDR3 nucleotides are TGTGCCAGCAGCACCGGACTAGCGGCGGCGGGGGAGACCCAGTACTTC.

The chain is built from TRBV6-5 and TRBJ1-2; D call uncertain. CDR1 and CDR2 from the germline V gene are MNHEY and SVGAGI. The CDR3 covers 15 residues. Trimming removed 0 bases at V and 4 bases at J, with 12 bases between. The DNA of the CDR3 is TGTGCCAGCAGTTACTCTCAGGCATCTGTCTATGGCTACACCTTC. It translates to CASSYSQASVYGYTF.